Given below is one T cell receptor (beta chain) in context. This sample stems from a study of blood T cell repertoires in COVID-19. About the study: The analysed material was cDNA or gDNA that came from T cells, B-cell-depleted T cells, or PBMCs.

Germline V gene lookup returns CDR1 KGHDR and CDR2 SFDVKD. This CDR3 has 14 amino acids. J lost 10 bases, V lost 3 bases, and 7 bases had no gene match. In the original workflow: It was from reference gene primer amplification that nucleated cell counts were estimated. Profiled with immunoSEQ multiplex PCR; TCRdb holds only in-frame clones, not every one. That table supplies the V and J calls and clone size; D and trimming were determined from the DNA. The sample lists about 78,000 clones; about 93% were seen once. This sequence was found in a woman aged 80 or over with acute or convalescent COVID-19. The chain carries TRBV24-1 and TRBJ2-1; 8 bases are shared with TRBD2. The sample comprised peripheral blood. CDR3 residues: CATSDPQLAGEQFF. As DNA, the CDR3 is TGTGCCACCAGTGATCCCCAGTTAGCGGGGGAGCAGTTCTTC.